The 22 T cell receptor beta chains below come from one sample, sequenced in a study of cytomegalovirus exposure and HLA in healthy donors. Primers for the PCR totalled 60 Vbeta and 13 Jbeta. The repertoire was sequenced with immunoSEQ multiplex PCR; TCRdb's copy has only in-frame clones and lacks some. Its clone listing holds some 82,000 clones. What was sequenced was PBMCs. The receptors were gathered from a woman aged 30 to 39 in good health and CMV-seronegative.

The CDR3 DNA is TGTGCCAGCAGCTTAGGTGGACAGGGTGAAGAGACCCAGTACTTC. Protein: CASSLGGQGEETQYF. The chain combines TRBV5-4 with TRBJ2-5; 8 nucleotides align to TRBD1. Trimming cost V 2 bases and J 3 bases; bases outside gene matches: 6. CDR1 and CDR2 from the germline V gene are SGHNT and YYREEE (reference sequence). This CDR3 is 15 amino acids long.

The rearrangement joins TRBV6-1 to TRBJ2-2, with D possibly TRBD1 on 6 matching bases. Trimming left V 7 bases short and J 5 bases short, with 14 bases between. Germline loops: CDR1 MNHNS, CDR2 SASEGT. The CDR3 spans 14 residues. CDR3 bases: TGTGCCAGCACTAGAACAGGGATTACCGGGGAGCTGTTTTTT. It yields the protein CASTRTGITGELFF.

This chain connects TRBV25-1 to TRBJ2-3; D gene uncertain. The CDR3 loop spans 15 amino acids. Germline CDR1 is MGHDK and CDR2 is SYGVNS. Deletions cut 4 bases from V and 0 bases from J, with 11 bases between. This chain's CDR3 is CASSATPDSTDTQYF. The CDR3 coding sequence is TGTGCCAGCAGTGCGACACCAGATAGCACAGATACGCAGTATTTT.

This chain joins TRBV6-5 and TRBJ1-3; D might be TRBD1 (6 bases). V shed 10 bases and J shed 0 bases, with 13 bases lying between them. This CDR3 has 14 residues. Germline values: CDR1 MNHEY, CDR2 SVGAGI. The CDR3 bases are TGTGCCACCAGGCGGGGGGCCTCTGGAAACACCATATATTTT. Its translation is CATRRGASGNTIYF.

V usage is TRBV7-9 and J usage is TRBJ2-3; D perhaps matches TRBD2 (5 bases). Trimming left V 5 bases short and J 1 base short, with 22 bases between. Per the germline V gene, CDR1 is SEHNR and CDR2 is FQNEAQ (reference sequence). The CDR3 has 18 amino acids. The CDR3 sequence is CASSPKGERAVGTDTQYF. The CDR3 region has the DNA TGTGCCAGCAGCCCAAAGGGTGAGAGGGCGGTAGGCACAGATACGCAGTATTTT.

The genes are TRBV7-2 and TRBJ2-3; TRBD2 matches at 12 bases. This CDR3 contains 16 residues. V was clipped by 5 bases and J by 5 bases; unmatched bases: 8. The germline gives CDR1 SGHTA, CDR2 FQGNSA. DNA of the CDR3: TGTGCCAGCAGCCCCAGACTAGCGGGGGTGGGAGATACGCAGTATTTT. Encoded protein: CASSPRLAGVGDTQYF. Variable domain in full (rest from reference TRBV7-2 and TRBJ2-3): GAGVSQSPSNKVTEKGKDVELRCDPISGHTALYWYRQSLGQGLEFLIYFQGNSAPDKSGLPSDRFSAERTGGSVSTLTIQRTQQEDSAVYLCASSPRLAGVGDTQYFGPGTRLTVL.

The V call is TRBV20-1, the J call TRBJ1-3, with 7 bases that match TRBD1. Per germline, CDR1 DFQATT and CDR2 SNEGSKA (reference sequence). This CDR3 contains 11 residues. CDR3 DNA: TGCAGAACAGGGGCCGGAAACACCATATATTTT. This translates into CRTGAGNTIYF.

The rearrangement joins TRBV25-1 to TRBJ2-1; 9 bases align to TRBD2. Germline assignment: CDR1 MGHDK and CDR2 SYGVNS. The CDR3 is 13 residues long. The V and J ends lost 7 bases and 4 bases, in that order; junction bases with no gene match: 2. This chain's CDR3 is CASNSGGYNEQFF. For the CDR3, the DNA is TGTGCCAGCAATAGCGGGGGATACAATGAGCAGTTCTTC.

This rearrangement joins TRBV29-1 to TRBJ1-3; 7 nucleotides agree with TRBD1. Per germline, CDR1 SQVTM and CDR2 ANQGSEA. V dropped 1 base and J dropped 1; count of bases not matched to a gene: 10. This CDR3 comprises 17 residues. CDR3 DNA: TGCAGCGTTGAAGCCGACAGGGCCACCACTTCTGGAAACACCATATATTTT. Its protein is CSVEADRATTSGNTIYF.

The CDR3: CASSLSRGSTEAFF. For the CDR3, the DNA is TGTGCCAGCAGCCTTAGCAGGGGAAGCACTGAAGCTTTCTTT. This chain uses TRBV7-2 with TRBJ1-1, with D possibly matching TRBD1 (6 bases). Germline V CDR1 and CDR2: SGHTA, FQGNSA. This CDR3 is built from 14 residues. The V and J ends lost 5 bases and 4 bases respectively, with 14 bases between them.

The chain's CDR3 is CASSQDRTESTDTQYF. The CDR3 DNA reads TGCGCCAGCAGCCAAGATCGAACGGAGAGCACAGATACGCAGTATTTT. The rearrangement links TRBV4-1 to TRBJ2-3; no definite D call. The CDR3 spans 16 residues. Per germline, CDR1 MGHRA and CDR2 YSYEKL. V dropped 0 bases and J dropped 0 bases, with 10 bases sitting between them.

The J gene is TRBJ2-7, the V gene TRBV5-1; D gene ambiguous. V gave up 0 bases and J gave up 5 bases, with 6 bases separating them. The length of the CDR3 is 12 residues. CDR1 and CDR2 from the germline V gene are SGHRS and YFSETQ. The CDR3 region has the DNA TGCGCCAGCAGCTTGGTCGAGCACGAGCAGTACTTC. It yields the protein CASSLVEHEQYF.

The rearrangement joins TRBV18 to TRBJ1-2; unclear D gene. The CDR3 sequence is 12 residues long. The V gene's germline CDR1 is KGHSH and CDR2 LQKENI. The V gene lost 3 bases and the J gene lost 4 bases, with 6 bases spanning the gap. CDR3 bases: TGTGCCAGCTCACCGAGAACCTATGGCTACACCTTC. Protein sequence: CASSPRTYGYTF.

The V call is TRBV25-1, the J call TRBJ1-6; D is unresolved. V was cut by 1 base and J by 5 bases, with 12 bases left in between. Germline values: CDR1 MGHDK, CDR2 SYGVNS. CDR3 length: 16 amino acids. CDR3 in DNA: TGTGCCAGCAGTGAATTTTATGGGCAGAATAATTCACCCCTCCACTTT. Encoded protein: CASSEFYGQNNSPLHF. Based on the CDR3 plus reference TRBV25-1 and TRBJ1-6, the full variable domain is EADIYQTPRYLVIGTGKKITLECSQTMGHDKMYWYQQDPGMELHLIHYSYGVNSTEKGDLSSESTVSRIRTEHFPLTLESARPSHTSQYLCASSEFYGQNNSPLHFGNGTRLTVT.

The J gene is TRBJ2-3, the V gene TRBV11-2; TRBD2 is a possible D gene (6 bases). This CDR3 spans 16 amino acids. The germline V gene has CDR1 SGHAT and CDR2 FQNNGV. The V end lost 5 bases, the J end lost 2 bases, and 17 bases lay between the germline ends. CDR3 in DNA: TGTGCCAGCAGCCCGTTGGGGAGGAAGCCCACAGATACGCAGTATTTT. Its protein product is CASSPLGRKPTDTQYF.

The chain recombines TRBV9 with TRBJ2-3; 9 bases are a match to TRBD2. Losses at the gene ends were 0 bases for V and 4 bases for J; bases not matched to a gene: 6. Germline V gene sequence: CDR1 SGDLS, CDR2 YYNGEE. This CDR3 contains 16 residues. For the CDR3, the DNA is TGTGCCAGCAGCGTAGAAAGCGGGGGGATGGCAGATACGCAGTATTTT. Its translation is CASSVESGGMADTQYF.

The V call is TRBV5-1, the J call TRBJ2-5; D gene uncertain. V was trimmed by 3 bases and J by 1 base, leaving 7 bases between them. CDR3 length: 13 amino acids. Germline loops: CDR1 SGHRS, CDR2 YFSETQ. The CDR3 loop is CASSWSGQETQYF. The CDR3, as DNA: TGCGCCAGCAGCTGGTCAGGCCAAGAGACCCAGTACTTC.

V usage is TRBV30 and J usage is TRBJ2-3, with D perhaps matching TRBD1 (5 bases). CDR1 and CDR2 from the germline V gene are GTSNPN and SVGIG (reference sequence). The CDR3 covers 10 residues. V was cut by 2 bases and J by 12 bases, with 9 bases left in between. The DNA for the CDR3 is TGTGCCTGGAGTTCAGGGATTCAGTATTTT. This sequence encodes CAWSSGIQYF. The complete variable domain, with remaining parts taken from reference TRBV30 and TRBJ2-3, reads SQTIHQWPATLVQPVGSPLSLECTVEGTSNPNLYWYRQAAGRGLQLLFYSVGIGQISSEVPQNLSASRPQDRQFILSSKKLLLSDSGFYLCAWSSGIQYFGPGTRLTVL.

This sequence joins TRBV7-2 and TRBJ1-3; possibly TRBD1 for D (5 bases). The CDR3 is 14 amino acids. The V and J ends lost 1 base and 4 bases respectively, with 8 bases between them. Germline loops: CDR1 SGHTA, CDR2 FQGNSA. The CDR3 sequence is CASSLDRNGNTIYF. Here the CDR3 DNA reads TGTGCCAGCAGCTTAGACAGGAACGGAAACACCATATATTTT.

The J gene is TRBJ2-7, the V gene TRBV7-9; TRBD2 is a possible D gene (6 bases). This CDR3 has 15 amino acids. Germline V CDR1 and CDR2: SEHNR, FQNEAQ (reference sequence). Trimming took off 5 bases at V and 5 bases at J, with 19 bases between the two ends. CDR3 amino acids: CASSPLGGAVNEQYF. CDR3 bases: TGTGCCAGCAGCCCCCTGGGCGGGGCTGTAAACGAGCAGTACTTC.

The chain links TRBV7-9 to TRBJ1-2, with 7 bases fitting TRBD1. The CDR3 spans 13 residues. The V gene's germline CDR1 is SEHNR and CDR2 FQNEAQ (reference sequence). The V gene end was trimmed by 2 bases and the J gene end by 6 bases; junction bases not matched to a gene: 3. The CDR3 loop reads CASSLTDRDGYTF. In nucleotides, the CDR3 is TGTGCCAGCAGCTTAACAGACAGGGATGGCTACACCTTC.

As for this clone: Additional DNA sequences in this sample encode the identical CDR3. The chain couples TRBV5-1 to TRBJ2-7; D is uncertain. V was cut by 0 bases and J by 0 bases, with 4 bases left in between. CDR1 and CDR2 (germline): SGHRS, YFSETQ. The CDR3 is made up of 13 amino acids. CDR3 protein: CASSLASSYEQYF. The CDR3 DNA reads TGCGCCAGCAGCTTGGCTAGCTCCTACGAGCAGTACTTC.